A selection of T cell receptor beta chains follows, all from one sample in a study of blood T cell repertoires in COVID-19. Sequenced by immunoSEQ multiplex PCR; TCRdb stores in-frame clones only, minus some. The table records roughly 260,000 clones, approximately 91% of them present only once. Sequenced material: peripheral blood. The receptors derive from a woman in her twenties or thirties with COVID-19, enrolled during active disease. CDR3s include the opening cysteine and the closing phenylalanine or tryptophan. Each record gives: V gene, clone size, J gene, CDR3 protein. Clone size is not always given. Where it is, it says once, few, many or a class for expanded clones.

TRBV19	.	TRBJ2-7	CASSPGDEQYF
TRBV19	.	TRBJ2-5	CASSITGVKETQYF
TRBV7-2	.	TRBJ2-5	CASSLKTNQETQYF
TRBV7-2	.	TRBJ1-1	CASSLVGTGMNTEAFF
TRBV6-5	.	TRBJ2-7	CASSYSNRVAYEQYF
TRBV11-2	.	TRBJ1-6	CASSLTGAAYSPLHF
TRBV6-1	.	TRBJ2-2	CASSERRGPTTGELFF
TRBV5-5	.	TRBJ2-1	CASSLGWDMGINEQFF
TRBV6-2/TRBV6-3	.	TRBJ1-1	CASRPWGDRRGNTEAFF
TRBV6-5	.	TRBJ2-2	CASSYEAGGYTGELFF
TRBV9	once	TRBJ2-7	CASSVGASGAYEQYF
TRBV6-4	.	TRBJ2-1	CASRGDSGRGNNEQFF
TRBV30	once	TRBJ2-5	CAWSGGQGETQYF
TRBV7-2	.	TRBJ2-7	CASSLIGTAYEQYF
TRBV6-2/TRBV6-3	.	TRBJ1-2	CASSRTANYGYTF
TRBV6-5	.	TRBJ2-7	CASSQRPSYEQYF
TRBV15	once	TRBJ1-2	CATSRDGLGSGGYTF
TRBV5-8	few	TRBJ2-2	CASSPGTGAQTGELFF
TRBV15	.	TRBJ2-1	CATNSELSYNEQFF
TRBV19	.	TRBJ2-2	CAAEGVPNTGELFF
TRBV5-4	.	TRBJ2-7	CASSLPPGTGDYEQYF
TRBV28	.	TRBJ2-3	CASSRGQPDTQYF
TRBV30	.	TRBJ1-5	CAWTSGVNQPQHF
TRBV18	.	TRBJ2-7	CASSQASGSNYEQYF
TRBV19	.	TRBJ2-5	CASSPELAGGSYGETQYF
TRBV7-9	.	TRBJ1-2	CASSLGQSYGYTF
TRBV25-1	.	TRBJ2-1	CASSVEGPLNEQFF
TRBV7-2	once	TRBJ1-4	CASSLVGGGNEKLFF
TRBV28	.	TRBJ1-1	CATGSFTTEAFF
TRBV7-2	.	TRBJ2-7	CASSLDLGAVAGIGEQYF
TRBV7-2	.	TRBJ1-1	CASSSSGADTEAFF
TRBV6-6	.	TRBJ1-4	CASSYSLGEKLFF
TRBV4-2	.	TRBJ2-1	CASSQGRRAGIGDEQFF
TRBV7-9	.	TRBJ1-6	CASSSDNSPLHF
TRBV14	once	TRBJ1-1	CASSQNRATEAFF
TRBV9	.	TRBJ1-5	CASGTGEDNQPQHF
TRBV10-3	.	TRBJ2-1	CATQTSRVQYNEQFF
TRBV5-1	.	TRBJ1-1	CASSLAGPGFSEAFF
TRBV19	.	TRBJ1-2	CASSINDRGGYGYTF
TRBV7-2	.	TRBJ2-2	CASSPWDRAGTGELFF
TRBV7-2	.	TRBJ2-5	CASSLSPGAPGETQYF
TRBV5-1	.	TRBJ2-3	CASSLRQVPDTQYF
TRBV28	.	TRBJ1-2	CASSLMPGQGGGYTF
TRBV2	.	TRBJ2-1	CASTPLAGAVNEQFF
TRBV24-1	.	TRBJ1-5	CATSDRQGGHQPQHF
TRBV18	once	TRBJ1-1	CASSPLQGRNMNTEAFF
TRBV2	.	TRBJ1-1	CASSESTGGNTEAFF
TRBV6-5	.	TRBJ2-3	CASSPYLLRGDTQYF
TRBV6-6	.	TRBJ2-1	CASSRGLAENEQFF
TRBV6-5	.	TRBJ2-7	CASSLTGSYEQYF
TRBV10-2	.	TRBJ2-7	CASRIAGPGEEQYF
TRBV28	.	TRBJ2-3	CASTGTGTDTQYF
TRBV19	.	TRBJ2-1	CASSLSGSVHNEQFF
TRBV2	.	TRBJ2-3	CASSKTYRIGTDTQYF
TRBV19	.	TRBJ1-6	CASREVTNSPLHF
TRBV11-2	once	TRBJ2-7	CASRQPGRSSYEQYF
TRBV19	.	TRBJ1-6	CASSHREGNSPLHF